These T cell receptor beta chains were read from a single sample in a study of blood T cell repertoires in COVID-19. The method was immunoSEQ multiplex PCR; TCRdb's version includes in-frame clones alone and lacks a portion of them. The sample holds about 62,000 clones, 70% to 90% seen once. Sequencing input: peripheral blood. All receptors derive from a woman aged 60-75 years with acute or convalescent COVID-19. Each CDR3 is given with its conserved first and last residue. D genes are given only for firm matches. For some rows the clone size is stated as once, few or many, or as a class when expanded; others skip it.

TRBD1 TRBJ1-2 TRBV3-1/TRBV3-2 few TGTGCCAGCAGCCAAGATCCCCAGGGGGACTGGGGCTACACCTTC CASSQDPQGDWGYTF
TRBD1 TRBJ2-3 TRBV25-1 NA TGTGCCAGCAGTACCTCGGGACAGGGAGATACGCAGTATTTT CASSTSGQGDTQYF
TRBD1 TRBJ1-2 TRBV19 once TGTGCCAGTAGTCGAGGGGGGACAGGGGTGAACTATGGCTACACCTTC CASSRGGTGVNYGYTF
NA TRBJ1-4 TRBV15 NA TGTGCCACCAGCAGGGGGGGGAGCGCGAATGAAAAACTGTTTTTT CATSRGGSANEKLFF
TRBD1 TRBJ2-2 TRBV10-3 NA TGTGCCACCTATCAGGGGGCCGACACCGGGGAGCTGTTTTTT CATYQGADTGELFF
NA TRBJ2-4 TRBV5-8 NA TGTGCCAGCAGACGCAGGGGAGGGATAACGGCCAAAAACATTCAGTACTTC CASRRRGGITAKNIQYF
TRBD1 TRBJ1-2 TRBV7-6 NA TGTGCCAGCAGCCCCCTAGGACAGGGGGTTCTTAACTATGGCTACACCTTC CASSPLGQGVLNYGYTF
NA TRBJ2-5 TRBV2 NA TGTGCCAGCGGTGGATCAGGGGAGGGAGAGACCCAGTACTTC CASGGSGEGETQYF
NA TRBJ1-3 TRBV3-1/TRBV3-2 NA TGTGCCAGCAGCCAAGATCGGGGAAACACCATATATTTT CASSQDRGNTIYF
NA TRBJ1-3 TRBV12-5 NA TGTGCTAGTGGTTCCTCAGGGACTTCTGGAAACACCATATATTTT CASGSSGTSGNTIYF
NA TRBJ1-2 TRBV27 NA TGTGCCAGCAGCAAAAAAGGACAGAACAACTATGGCTACACCTTC CASSKKGQNNYGYTF
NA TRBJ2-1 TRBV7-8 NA TGTGCCAGCAGCCCATACAATGAGCAGTTCTTC CASSPYNEQFF
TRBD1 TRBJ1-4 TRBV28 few TGTGCCAGCAGTTCCCCGGGACAGGGGGATGAAAAACTGTTTTTT CASSSPGQGDEKLFF
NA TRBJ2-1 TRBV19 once TGTGCCAGTAGTATGGGGGGGCTAGTTTATGAGCAGTTCTTC CASSMGGLVYEQFF
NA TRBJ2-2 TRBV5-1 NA TGCGCCAGCAGCTTGGGATCAGGGTCCCCAAACACCGGGGAGCTGTTTTTT CASSLGSGSPNTGELFF
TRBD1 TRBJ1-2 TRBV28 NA TGTGCCAGCTCTAGAGGACAGGGGGCGCAGGGGTATGGCTACACCTTC CASSRGQGAQGYGYTF
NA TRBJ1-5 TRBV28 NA TGTGCCAGCAGGACCGTAGGAGGACGCCAGAGGCCCCAGCATTTT CASRTVGGRQRPQHF
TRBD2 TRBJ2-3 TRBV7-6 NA TGTGCCAGCAGCCGCGGACTAGCGGGGGGATCAGGAGATACGCAGTATTTT CASSRGLAGGSGDTQYF
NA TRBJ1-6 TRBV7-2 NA TGTGCCAGCAGCTTAGGGGGGAGGTGGGGCTCCTATAATTCACCCCTCCACTTT CASSLGGRWGSYNSPLHF
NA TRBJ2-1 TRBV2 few TGTGCCAGCAGTGCCTTCCAGGCCAGCTCCTACAATGAGCAGTTCTTC CASSAFQASSYNEQFF
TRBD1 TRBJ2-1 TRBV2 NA TGTGCCAGTCGGGGACAGGGGGTCTACAATGAGCAGTTCTTC CASRGQGVYNEQFF
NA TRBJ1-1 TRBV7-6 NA TGTGCCAGCAGCTACTCCCCCGGACAGCTGAACACTGAAGCTTTCTTT CASSYSPGQLNTEAFF
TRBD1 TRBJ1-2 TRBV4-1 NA TGCGCCAGCAGCCAAATGGACAGGGATAACTATGGCTACACCTTC CASSQMDRDNYGYTF
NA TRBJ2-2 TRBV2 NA TGTGCCAGCAGTGCAGTGGTCCCGGGCACCGGGGAGCTGTTTTTT CASSAVVPGTGELFF
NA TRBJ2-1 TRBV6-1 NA TGTGCCAGCAGTGAAGAAGTTGCCGGGACACTCTACAATGAGCAGTTCTTC CASSEEVAGTLYNEQFF
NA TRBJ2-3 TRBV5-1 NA TGCGCCAGCAGCTTGGAGGGCTTCCTCGTAAATGGGGCATCCACAGATACGCAGTATTTT CASSLEGFLVNGASTDTQYF